The 9 T cell receptor beta chains reported below all come from one sample, sequenced in a study of a mutant IDH1 vaccine in newly diagnosed glioma. Assay: immunoSEQ multiplex PCR; the TCRdb copy retains only in-frame clones and omits some. This sample has 60,000 to 75,000 clones, with around 87% found just once. As for time point: week 35, safety follow-up. A single vaccine dose contained 300 ug of mutant IDH1 20-mer peptide, and topical imiquimod was used with it. Their specific antigens are unknown. Sequenced material: PBMCs, taken from a glioma patient whose treatment included an IDH1 peptide vaccine. The receptors originated from a man between 25 and 39 years old with glioma.

The CDR3 DNA follows: TGTGCCTGGGCTATGGGGTTAAATTCACCCCTCCACTTT. Encoded protein: CAWAMGLNSPLHF. The chain uses TRBV30 and TRBJ1-6; D is unresolved. The V end was cut by 5 bases, the J end by 7 bases, with 12 bases between. Germline CDR1 GTSNPN, CDR2 SVGIG (reference sequence). CDR3 size: 13 residues.

This rearrangement joins TRBV19 to TRBJ2-1, with a weak D call TRBD2 (5 bases). Germline V gives CDR1 LNHDA, CDR2 SQIVND (reference sequence). Between the trimmed V and J ends, which lost 7 bases and 3 bases, there was a span of 13 bases. The CDR3 is 14 amino acids. The CDR3 DNA sequence: TGTGCCAGTACTTTGAGCGGTGACTACAATGAGCAGTTCTTC. Its protein is CASTLSGDYNEQFF.

A single count supports this clone. The chain links TRBV2 to TRBJ2-1, with D tentatively TRBD1 (6 bases). With 7 bases removed from V and 7 bases from J, the gap between germline ends came to 20 bases. Germline V gene sequence: CDR1 SNHLY, CDR2 FYNNEI. The length of the CDR3 is 15 residues. The DNA for the CDR3 is TGTGCCAGCAAGTTAATGGGGACACCAAAGAATGAGCAGTTCTTC. Encoded protein: CASKLMGTPKNEQFF.

The chain has TRBV25-1 and TRBJ1-1; D unclear. The germline V and J ends were trimmed by 1 base and 7 bases, with 4 bases remaining between them. This CDR3 comprises 11 residues. The germline CDR1 and CDR2 sequences are MGHDK and SYGVNS. The CDR3 loop is CASSESSEAFF. Written as DNA, the CDR3 is TGTGCCAGCAGTGAATCAAGTGAAGCTTTCTTT.

This clone is a singleton in its sample. The V call is TRBV28, the J call TRBJ2-7, with 9 bases aligning to TRBD1. Germline lookup yields CDR1 MDHEN and CDR2 SYDVKM. This CDR3 has 13 amino acids. V lost 6 bases, J lost 4 bases, and 4 bases stayed unmatched. The CDR3, as DNA: TGTGCCAGCAGAGGGGACAGGGTATACGAGCAGTACTTC. Its protein is CASRGDRVYEQYF.

The chain employs TRBV16 and TRBJ2-3; 8 bases are shared with TRBD2. This CDR3 comprises 15 residues. Trimming cost V 3 bases and J 8 bases; bases outside gene matches: 10. Per the germline V gene, CDR1 is KGHSY and CDR2 is FQNENV. CDR3 coding DNA: TGTGCCAGCAGCCAGCCCCCGCGGGGGGATGGTACGCAGTATTTT. Protein sequence: CASSQPPRGDGTQYF.

J is TRBJ1-1 and V is TRBV9; perhaps TRBD1 as D (5 bases). Germline V gene lookup returns CDR1 SGDLS and CDR2 YYNGEE. The V end lost 0 bases, the J end lost 5 bases, and 8 bases lay between the germline ends. The CDR3 is 13 residues long. This CDR3 is CASSVARGTEAFF. Written as DNA, the CDR3 is TGTGCCAGCAGCGTAGCTCGGGGGACTGAAGCTTTCTTT. Combining the CDR3 with reference TRBV9 and TRBJ1-1 gives the whole variable domain DSGVTQTPKHLITATGQRVTLRCSPRSGDLSVYWYQQSLDQGLQFLIQYYNGEERAKGNILERFSAQQFPDLHSELNLSSLELGDSALYFCASSVARGTEAFFGQGTRLTVV.

This clone was detected once. The gene calls are TRBV5-1 and TRBJ1-2, with no clear D. In germline, CDR1 is SGHRS, CDR2 YFSETQ. The CDR3 spans 15 residues. V was trimmed by 4 bases and J by 4 bases, leaving 17 bases between them. The CDR3 bases are TGCGCCAGCAGCGCCTCGGACGGCCTTAGCTATGGCTACACCTTC. Translation gives CASSASDGLSYGYTF.

V usage is TRBV2 and J usage is TRBJ2-7; the D is unclear. The CDR3 totals 17 residues. V lost 2 bases and J 2 bases, leaving 19 bases between the germline ends. Germline V gene sequence: CDR1 SNHLY, CDR2 FYNNEI. CDR3 coding DNA: TGTGCCAGCAGTGAATTGATTTGGACGGAGAATCCCTACGAGCAGTACTTC. Encoded protein: CASSELIWTENPYEQYF.